The clone carrying this TCR beta chain has a count of ten or more. No antigen is known for it. The CDR3 sequence is 14 residues long. With 4 bases removed from V and 0 bases from J, the gap between germline ends came to 7 bases. Germline V gives CDR1 WSHSY, CDR2 SAAADI. The sample comes from a study of T cells in Graves' hyperthyroidism and ophthalmopathy. Authors of the study amplified TCR beta CDR3 regions from RNA transcripts. HTBI primers were used for first-round RT-PCR of the TCR CDR3. TCRdb re-derived calls from the multiplex PCR reads in MiXCR, one entry per CDR3 protein. The sample lists around 530,000 distinct CDR3 sequences, 17% occurring once. Ophthalmopathy in the patients scored at least 3 on Clinical Activity Score and at least 4 on NOSPECS grade, lasting under 3 months. Study-wide points: Classification by a 13 V-J model distinguished ophthalmopathy from stable hyperthyroidism. Blood held most thyroid clonotypes expanded above 0.001 frequency.

The TCR sequence derives from a woman between 18 and 30 years old with Graves' ophthalmopathy. What was sequenced was blood. This chain joins TRBV10-2 and TRBJ2-1; D remains unclear. Here the CDR3 DNA reads TGCGCCAGCAGTGGGGCTAGCTCCTACAATGAGCAGTTCTTC. Translation gives CASSGASSYNEQFF.